The 13 T cell receptor beta chains below come from one sample, sequenced in a study of blood T cell repertoires in COVID-19. Profiled with immunoSEQ multiplex PCR; TCRdb holds only in-frame clones, not every one. The data show fewer than 300,000 clones, with less than 85% seen just once and roughly 1.6% held by the top ten. Material for sequencing was peripheral blood. The origin of the receptors is a human donor with COVID-19, enrolled during active disease. The donor label of this sample is uncertain.

The chain employs TRBV12-3 or TRBV12-4 and TRBJ2-7, with D unclear. V was pared by 1 base and J by 7 bases, with 11 bases between. This CDR3 comprises 13 residues. CDR3 in amino acids: CASSLVAGREQYF. CDR3 nucleotide sequence: TGTGCCAGCAGTTTAGTCGCAGGTAGGGAGCAGTACTTC.

V usage is TRBV9 and J usage is TRBJ2-7; D perhaps matches TRBD1 (6 bases). This CDR3 has 14 amino acids. V was cut by 6 bases and J by 2 bases, with 15 bases left in between. Germline CDR1 and CDR2: SGDLS and YYNGEE. CDR3 loop: CASTPGVEAYEQYF. The DNA for the CDR3 is TGTGCCAGCACCCCAGGGGTTGAAGCCTACGAGCAGTACTTC.

The J gene is TRBJ2-3, the V gene TRBV5-1, with D perhaps TRBD2 (5 bases). V lost 4 bases to trimming and J lost 3 bases, with 9 bases between them. This CDR3 has 13 amino acids. Germline CDR1 and CDR2: SGHRS and YFSETQ. DNA for the CDR3: TGCGCCAGCAGCCAGAGGGAGACAGATACGCAGTATTTT. Protein product: CASSQRETDTQYF. Based on the CDR3 plus reference TRBV5-1 and TRBJ2-3, the full variable domain is KAGVTQTPRYLIKTRGQQVTLSCSPISGHRSVSWYQQTPGQGLQFLFEYFSETQRNKGNFPGRFSGRQFSNSRSEMNVSTLELGDSALYLCASSQRETDTQYFGPGTRLTVL.

The V call is TRBV19, the J call TRBJ2-1; 9 nucleotides align to TRBD1. This CDR3 has 15 residues. The trim removed 1 base at V and 6 bases at J, leaving 4 bases unmatched. CDR1 is LNHDA, CDR2 SQIVND, per germline (reference sequence). In DNA, the CDR3 is TGTGCCAGTAGTATAGGACAGGGGGGCCTCAATGAGCAGTTCTTC. Amino acid sequence: CASSIGQGGLNEQFF.

This clone turned up a few times. The chain recombines TRBV7-3 with TRBJ1-1; a weak D match, TRBD1 (6 bases). V shed 4 bases and J shed 2 bases, with 11 bases lying between them. The CDR3 extends over 14 amino acids. CDR1 and CDR2 from the germline V gene are SGHTA and FQGTGA. The CDR3 loop is CASSSLGGNTEAFF. CDR3 DNA: TGTGCCAGCAGCTCCCTAGGGGGAAACACTGAAGCTTTCTTT.

The J gene is TRBJ1-6, the V gene TRBV5-1; D ambiguous. The germline V gene has CDR1 SGHRS and CDR2 YFSETQ. This CDR3 region has 15 residues. The V gene lost 4 bases and the J gene lost 5 bases, with 13 bases spanning the gap. The CDR3 nucleotides read TGCGCCAGCAGCAGCCGTCGAGCGCATAATTCACCCCTCCACTTT. It yields the protein CASSSRRAHNSPLHF.

The chain links TRBV28 to TRBJ2-7; unclear D gene. The germline V gene has CDR1 MDHEN and CDR2 SYDVKM. Trimming cost V 1 base and J 2 bases, with 12 bases left between them. The CDR3 loop spans 15 amino acids. CDR3 in amino acids: CASSLSTNRAYEQYF. The CDR3 DNA sequence: TGTGCCAGCAGTTTATCCACGAACAGAGCCTACGAGCAGTACTTC.

This chain joins TRBV28 and TRBJ1-3, with 8 bases lining up with TRBD1. This CDR3 spans 15 amino acids. Germline V CDR1 and CDR2: MDHEN, SYDVKM. V lost 6 bases to trimming and J lost 8 bases; unmatched junction nucleotides: 12. Here the CDR3 reads CASRRQGLGKDTIYF. In DNA, the CDR3 is TGTGCCAGCAGGAGACAGGGGCTTGGAAAAGACACCATATATTTT.

The rearrangement uses TRBV6-2 or TRBV6-3 and TRBJ1-6; a weak D match, TRBD1 (6 bases). Germline V gene lookup returns CDR1 MNHEY and CDR2 SVGEGT. V was pared by 6 bases and J by 6 bases, with 12 bases between. This CDR3 has 14 residues. The CDR3 sequence is CASSRQVGNSPLHF. In DNA form, the CDR3 reads TGTGCCAGCAGCCGACAGGTCGGTAATTCACCCCTCCACTTT.

The chain links TRBV11-3 to TRBJ1-1; the D gene is possibly TRBD1 (5 bases). Trimming cost V 6 bases and J 3 bases, with 14 bases left between them. CDR1 and CDR2 from the germline V gene are SGHNT and YENEEA. CDR3 length: 14 amino acids. CDR3 nucleotide sequence: TGTGCCAGCAGTTCCGGGACTTCGGACACTGAAGCTTTCTTT. It yields the protein CASSSGTSDTEAFF.

The chain employs TRBV11-2 and TRBJ2-1; TRBD2 matches 11 bases. The trim removed 7 bases at V and 5 bases at J, leaving 10 bases unmatched. The CDR3 is made up of 16 amino acids. Germline-derived CDR1 and CDR2 are SGHAT and FQNNGV. CDR3 loop: CASTSLLAGGHNEQFF. CDR3 DNA sequence: TGTGCCAGCACCTCACTGCTAGCGGGAGGCCACAATGAGCAGTTCTTC.

The chain employs TRBV6-5 and TRBJ2-1; 9 bases are shared with TRBD2. The germline V gene has CDR1 MNHEY and CDR2 SVGAGI. This CDR3 has 15 residues. Trimming removed 5 bases from V and 5 bases from J; junction bases left unmatched: 7. The CDR3 nucleotides are TGTGCCAGCAGTCCTACTAGCGGGCTAAACAATGAGCAGTTCTTC. This gives the protein CASSPTSGLNNEQFF.

The chain recombines TRBV11-2 with TRBJ1-3; TRBD1 is a possible D gene (6 bases). The V end was cut by 1 base, the J end by 2 bases, with 9 bases between. This CDR3 is 15 amino acids long. The germline gives CDR1 SGHAT, CDR2 FQNNGV. In nucleotides, the CDR3 is TGTGCCAGCAGCTTAGTAGGGGGTACTGGAAACACCATATATTTT. Translated, it gives CASSLVGGTGNTIYF.